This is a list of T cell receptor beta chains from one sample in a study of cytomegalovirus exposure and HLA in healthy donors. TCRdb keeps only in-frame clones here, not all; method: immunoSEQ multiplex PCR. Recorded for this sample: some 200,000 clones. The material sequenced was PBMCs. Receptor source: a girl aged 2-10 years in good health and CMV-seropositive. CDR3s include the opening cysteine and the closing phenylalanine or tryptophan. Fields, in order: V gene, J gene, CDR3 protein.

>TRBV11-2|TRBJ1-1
CASSYDRVNTEAFF
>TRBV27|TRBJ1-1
CASSGKVNTEAFF
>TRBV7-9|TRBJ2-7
CASSTGGLAGKRGEQYF
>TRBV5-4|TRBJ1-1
CASSLRDRPEAFF
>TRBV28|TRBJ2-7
CASSEPSGKGYEQYF
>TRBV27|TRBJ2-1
CASSLQGAVEQFF
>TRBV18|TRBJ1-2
CASSPGSDYGYTF
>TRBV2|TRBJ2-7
CASPLPGRGAYEQYF
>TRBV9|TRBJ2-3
CASRGGSTDTQYF
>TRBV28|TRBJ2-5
CASSLTRLAGAQYF
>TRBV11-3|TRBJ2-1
CASSKGRGRVDEQFF
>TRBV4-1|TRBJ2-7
CASSHNKNAGGIYEQYF
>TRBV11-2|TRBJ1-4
CASSTRQGDEKLFF
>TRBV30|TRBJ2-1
CAWRGRGLPSGRASEQFF
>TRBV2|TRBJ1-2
CASSERTGVGYTF
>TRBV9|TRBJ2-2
CASSEGGGLLGNTGELFF
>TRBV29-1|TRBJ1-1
CSVGQTNTEAFF
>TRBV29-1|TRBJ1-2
CSVGYGTGNYGYTF
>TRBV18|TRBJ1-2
CASSPSQDSKGYTF
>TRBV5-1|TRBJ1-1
CASSPQMRENTEAFF
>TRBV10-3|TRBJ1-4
CAISESGDEKLFF
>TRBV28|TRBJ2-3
CASSFVERSTDTQYF
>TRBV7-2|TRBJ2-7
CASSLAAELSYEQYF
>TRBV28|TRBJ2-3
CASSSRQGPDTQYF
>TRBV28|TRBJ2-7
CASKPGQAPYEQYF
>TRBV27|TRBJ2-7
CASSLTRTYEQYF
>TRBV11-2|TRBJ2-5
CASSLDPLAGGLETQYF
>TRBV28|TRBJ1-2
CASSRNQGLENGYTF
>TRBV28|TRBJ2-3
CASSSPYLLSGTDTQYF
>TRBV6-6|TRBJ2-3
CASTYLDREADTQYF
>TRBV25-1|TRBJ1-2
CASSETVYGYTF
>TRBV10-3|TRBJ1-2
CATRGQGDYGYTF
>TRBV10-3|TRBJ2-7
CAISESWSPYEQYF
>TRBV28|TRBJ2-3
CASSTASGPGADTQYF
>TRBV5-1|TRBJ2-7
CASSSDSYRPEQYF
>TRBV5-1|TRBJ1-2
CASSLGPGKMDGYTF
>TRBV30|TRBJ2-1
CAWSGTPSAYNEQFF
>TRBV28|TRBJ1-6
CASSSPTGYSSPLHF
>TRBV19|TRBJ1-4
CASSISTGGNEKLFF
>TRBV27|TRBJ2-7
CASSKTSGRPGWHEQYF
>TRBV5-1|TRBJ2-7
CASSPGLAGVLGSGEQYF